Presented here are 28 T cell receptor beta chains from one specimen sequenced in a study of control samples from healthy donors and cancer patients. Profiled with immunoSEQ multiplex PCR; TCRdb holds only in-frame clones, not every one. Of over 200,000 clones in the sample, roughly four fifths are singletons; the top ten hold roughly 15%. The sequenced sample was PBMCs. The receptors here all came from a woman in her sixties or seventies with lung cancer.

The V and J genes are TRBV18 and TRBJ1-5, with D uncertain. The V and J ends lost 3 bases and 4 bases respectively, with 13 bases between them. Germline assignment: CDR1 KGHSH and CDR2 LQKENI. The CDR3 contains 15 residues. CDR3 DNA sequence: TGTGCCAGCTCACCTGGTGGAGGGTTTAATCAGCCCCAGCATTTT. This sequence encodes CASSPGGGFNQPQHF.

This clone appeared a single time. The V call is TRBV7-9, the J call TRBJ2-1, with 9 bases matching TRBD2. CDR3 size: 14 residues. V was pared by 6 bases and J by 8 bases, with 8 bases of the junction left unmatched. CDR1 and CDR2 (germline): SEHNR, FQNEAQ (reference sequence). This CDR3 reads CASREGGTSYEQFF. The CDR3 nucleotides are TGTGCCAGCAGGGAAGGTGGGACTAGCTATGAGCAGTTCTTC.

As regards this clone: The junction does not match germline at one end; this may be a read error. The V and J genes are TRBV7-9 and TRBJ2-1; D is possibly TRBD2 (5 bases). Germline CDR1 reads SEHNR; CDR2 reads FQNEAQ (reference sequence). The CDR3 runs to 13 residues. The CDR3 sequence: CASSLGGLMDRIF. The CDR3 nucleotides read TGTGCCAGCAGCTTAGGAGGGTTAATGGACCGCATCTTC.

The chain links TRBV5-1 to TRBJ1-1, with 11 bases aligning to TRBD1. The V gene end was trimmed by 4 bases and the J gene end by 4 bases; junction bases not matched to a gene: 9. The CDR3 has 16 amino acids. Germline V CDR1 and CDR2: SGHRS, YFSETQ. CDR3 in amino acids: CASSAGQGASSTEAFF. The CDR3 DNA reads as TGCGCCAGCAGCGCCGGACAGGGGGCCTCGAGCACTGAAGCTTTCTTT.

This chain joins TRBV6-5 and TRBJ2-1, with 7 nucleotides matching TRBD2. With V trimmed by 0 bases and J by 9 bases, 8 bases remained unmatched. The CDR3 is 15 residues long. CDR1 and CDR2 from the germline V gene are MNHEY and SVGAGI. The CDR3 DNA follows: TGTGCCAGCAGTTACTCGGGGGGGAGGGCTACTGAGCAGTTCTTC. Protein: CASSYSGGRATEQFF.

This clone was detected a few times. The chain recombines TRBV5-1 with TRBJ2-1, with D unresolved. Germline V gene sequence: CDR1 SGHRS, CDR2 YFSETQ. The CDR3 has 14 amino acids. With 0 bases removed from V and 3 bases from J, the gap between germline ends came to 7 bases. The CDR3, as DNA: TGCGCCAGCAGCTTGGAGGCCAACTACAATGAGCAGTTCTTC. Protein product: CASSLEANYNEQFF.

This sequence joins TRBV5-4 and TRBJ1-1; D is perhaps TRBD1 (6 bases). The CDR3 runs 14 residues. V shed 4 bases and J shed 5 bases, with 15 bases lying between them. Germline V gives CDR1 SGHNT, CDR2 YYREEE (reference sequence). CDR3 bases: TGTGCCAGCAGCAGGGAACATCAGGGGACTGAAGCTTTCTTT. This gives the protein CASSREHQGTEAFF.

This chain uses TRBV19 with TRBJ2-7; D gene ambiguous. Trimming cost V 1 base and J 5 bases, with 12 bases left between them. The length of the CDR3 is 14 residues. The germline CDR1 and CDR2 sequences are LNHDA and SQIVND (reference sequence). CDR3 loop: CASSIGPSGHEQYF. The CDR3 region has the DNA TGTGCCAGTAGTATAGGTCCCTCCGGGCACGAGCAGTACTTC.

J is TRBJ2-3 and V is TRBV5-6; D may correspond to TRBD1 or TRBD2 (5 bases each). The germline gives CDR1 SGHDT, CDR2 YYEEEE. V was trimmed by 0 bases and J by 8 bases, leaving 16 bases between them. The CDR3 contains 15 residues. The CDR3 nucleotides read TGTGCCAGCAGCTTGGCGGGGAGTGGGGGATTTACGCAGTATTTT. Its protein is CASSLAGSGGFTQYF.

The rearrangement uses TRBV11-3 and TRBJ2-1, with 7 bases identical to TRBD1. This CDR3 region has 17 residues. The germline V gene has CDR1 SGHNT and CDR2 YENEEA. V lost 5 bases and J lost 0; bases outside the gene matches: 10. This chain's CDR3 is CASSRGGQRFSYNEQFF. DNA of the CDR3: TGTGCCAGCAGCCGAGGGGGACAGCGATTCTCCTACAATGAGCAGTTCTTC.

The gene calls are TRBV7-5 and TRBJ2-7; the listed D gene, TRBD2, was not tested against the DNA. TRBV7-5 is labeled a pseudogene. The CDR3 spans 15 residues. This CDR3 reads CVRSDGLAHSYEQYF. CDR3 DNA sequence: TGTGTCAGAAGCGATGGACTAGCGCACTCCTACGAGCAGTACTTC.

The chain couples TRBV7-9 to TRBJ1-2; no clear D gene. The CDR3 is 13 residues long. V lost 6 bases to trimming and J lost 8 bases, with 16 bases between them. The germline gives CDR1 SEHNR, CDR2 FQNEAQ (reference sequence). The CDR3 nucleotides read TGTGCCAGCAGGACGGCCGGTGAGGTCGGCTACACCTTC. Translation gives CASRTAGEVGYTF.

On this clone: A much larger clone is a single base away; this may be a read error. The chain carries TRBV7-9 and TRBJ1-5; 8 bases fit TRBD1. Germline CDR1 is SEHNR and CDR2 is FQNEAQ (reference sequence). With V trimmed by 6 bases and J by 3 bases, 4 bases remained unmatched. The CDR3 consists of 14 residues. The CDR3 is CASSLGQDNQPQHF. In DNA, the CDR3 is TGTGCCAGCAGTTTGGGACAGGACAATCAGCCCCAGCATTTT.

CDR3: CASRGTGSSYNSPLHF. The CDR3 DNA reads TGTGCCAGCAGAGGGACAGGGAGCTCCTATAATTCACCCCTCCACTTT. This chain uses TRBV2 with TRBJ1-6; TRBD1 agrees at 9 bases. The V segment lost 6 bases and the J segment 0 bases; nucleotides outside the gene matches: 3. This CDR3 is built from 16 residues. The germline V gene has CDR1 SNHLY and CDR2 FYNNEI.

The chain has TRBV7-3 and TRBJ1-3; the D is unclear. Germline CDR1 is SGHTA and CDR2 is FQGTGA. The CDR3 length is 14 residues. V was cut by 8 bases and J by 1 base, with 12 bases left in between. CDR3 in amino acids: CASPATGSGNTIYF. CDR3 nucleotides: TGTGCCAGCCCAGCGACTGGATCTGGAAACACCATATATTTT.

On this clone: The same CDR3 is also encoded by other DNA sequences in this sample. V usage is TRBV12-3 or TRBV12-4 and J usage is TRBJ1-1; TRBD1 is a possible D gene (6 bases). Trimming took off 4 bases at V and 1 base at J, with 7 bases between the two ends. This CDR3 is 13 amino acids long. This CDR3 is CASSSTGNTEAFF. Here the CDR3 DNA reads TGTGCCAGCAGTTCGACAGGGAACACTGAAGCTTTCTTT.

This chain connects TRBV4-1 to TRBJ1-1; D is possibly TRBD1 (5 bases). This CDR3 spans 15 amino acids. The germline V gene has CDR1 MGHRA and CDR2 YSYEKL. Trimming took 2 bases from V and 4 from J, leaving 14 bases between them. DNA for the CDR3: TGCGCCAGCAGCCAATCGGAGGGGCTCAGCACTGAAGCTTTCTTT. Translating it yields CASSQSEGLSTEAFF.

This chain uses TRBV11-1 with TRBJ1-1; TRBD1 matches at 8 bases. Trimming removed 1 base from V and 4 bases from J; junction bases left unmatched: 5. From germline, CDR1 is SGHAT and CDR2 FQDESV (reference sequence). The CDR3 sequence is 15 residues long. This CDR3 is CASSLDRTGSTEAFF. CDR3 bases: TGTGCCAGCAGCTTAGATCGGACAGGGAGCACTGAAGCTTTCTTT.

As concerns this clone: An end of the junction differs from the germline gene, which may be a read error. The rearrangement uses TRBV3-1 (or the pseudogene TRBV3-2) and TRBJ2-7, with 12 positions matching TRBD2. The CDR3 loop spans 15 amino acids. Germline CDR1 is LGHDT and CDR2 is YNNKEL (reference sequence). Here the CDR3 DNA reads TGTGCCAGCAGCCAAGGACTAGCGGGGGCTTACGAGAAGTACTTC. This gives the protein CASSQGLAGAYEKYF.

This clone has just one count. The chain has TRBV5-8 and TRBJ2-5; 10 bases agree with TRBD1. The ends lost 2 bases at V and 7 bases at J; junction bases unmatched: 23. The CDR3 spans 20 residues. Germline values: CDR1 SGHTS, CDR2 YDEGEE. Here the CDR3 reads CASSFTGYNFAGTGVGTQYF. The CDR3 bases are TGTGCCAGCAGCTTCACAGGGTATAATTTCGCCGGGACAGGGGTTGGGACCCAGTACTTC.

V gene TRBV4-1 combines with J gene TRBJ2-1, with 7 nucleotides matching TRBD1. This CDR3 contains 15 residues. V trimming: 0 bases; J trimming: 7 bases; junction bases outside the gene matches: 6. The germline gives CDR1 MGHRA, CDR2 YSYEKL. CDR3 region: CASSQEGRGWNEQFF. The DNA of the CDR3 is TGCGCCAGCAGCCAAGAGGGCAGGGGGTGGAATGAGCAGTTCTTC.

This clone came up once. The chain employs TRBV29-1 and TRBJ1-1; no firm D call. Trimming pared 7 bases from V and 5 bases from J, leaving 17 bases between. This CDR3 is built from 13 residues. Looked up from germline, CDR1 is SQVTM and CDR2 is ANQGSEA. CDR3 nucleotide sequence: TGCAGCGGACGGTTGGAGGGAGTTACTGAAGCTTTCTTT. Residues: CSGRLEGVTEAFF.

This chain links TRBV6-5 with TRBJ1-1, with a weak D call TRBD1 (6 bases). The germline V and J ends were trimmed by 0 bases and 8 bases, with 13 bases remaining between them. The CDR3 is made up of 14 amino acids. Germline V gene lookup returns CDR1 MNHEY and CDR2 SVGAGI. Written as DNA, the CDR3 is TGTGCCAGCAGTTACTCGTGGAGGGGGAAAGAAGCTTTCTTT. It encodes CASSYSWRGKEAFF.

This chain's CDR3 is CASSYPTGAGTEAFF. CDR3 nucleotides: TGTGCCAGCAGCTACCCGACAGGGGCAGGCACTGAAGCTTTCTTT. The chain is built from TRBV11-2 and TRBJ1-1, with TRBD1 identical over 8 bases. Trimming at V came to 4 bases and at J to 4 bases, leaving 8 bases not matched to a gene. The CDR3 runs to 15 residues. Germline V gives CDR1 SGHAT, CDR2 FQNNGV.

The rearrangement uses TRBV5-1 and TRBJ2-1; D is uncertain. CDR1 is SGHRS, CDR2 YFSETQ, per germline. This CDR3 comprises 14 residues. The ends were cut back, 5 bases at V and 5 bases at J, with 14 bases in the middle. This CDR3 is CASRGGPTDNEQFF. The CDR3 DNA reads as TGCGCCAGCAGGGGCGGCCCAACTGACAATGAGCAGTTCTTC.

This clone was observed a single time. V and J are TRBV5-6 and TRBJ2-5; D remains ambiguous. CDR1 is SGHDT, CDR2 YYEEEE, per germline. CDR3 size: 14 residues. Trimming cost V 4 bases and J 5 bases, with 15 bases left between them. CDR3 DNA: TGTGCCAGCAGCGACGGAACCGGGTACGAGACCCAGTACTTC. Encoded protein: CASSDGTGYETQYF.

The chain is built from TRBV2 and TRBJ1-2; D is unclear. Trimming took off 1 base at V and 3 bases at J, with 12 bases between the two ends. CDR1 SNHLY and CDR2 FYNNEI come from the germline V gene. This CDR3 has 15 amino acids. Here the CDR3 DNA reads TGTGCCAGCAGTGAAGGCAGCTTTCAAGACTATGGCTACACCTTC. This encodes CASSEGSFQDYGYTF.

The chain carries TRBV10-3 and TRBJ2-7; 9 bases are shared with TRBD1. V shed 9 bases and J 4 bases; nucleotides not matched to a gene: 7. Germline-derived CDR1 and CDR2 are ENHRY and SYGVKD. The CDR3 covers 13 residues. The DNA of the CDR3 is TGTGCCATTACAGGGGGCGTTGGGTACGAGCAGTACTTC. It codes for CAITGGVGYEQYF.